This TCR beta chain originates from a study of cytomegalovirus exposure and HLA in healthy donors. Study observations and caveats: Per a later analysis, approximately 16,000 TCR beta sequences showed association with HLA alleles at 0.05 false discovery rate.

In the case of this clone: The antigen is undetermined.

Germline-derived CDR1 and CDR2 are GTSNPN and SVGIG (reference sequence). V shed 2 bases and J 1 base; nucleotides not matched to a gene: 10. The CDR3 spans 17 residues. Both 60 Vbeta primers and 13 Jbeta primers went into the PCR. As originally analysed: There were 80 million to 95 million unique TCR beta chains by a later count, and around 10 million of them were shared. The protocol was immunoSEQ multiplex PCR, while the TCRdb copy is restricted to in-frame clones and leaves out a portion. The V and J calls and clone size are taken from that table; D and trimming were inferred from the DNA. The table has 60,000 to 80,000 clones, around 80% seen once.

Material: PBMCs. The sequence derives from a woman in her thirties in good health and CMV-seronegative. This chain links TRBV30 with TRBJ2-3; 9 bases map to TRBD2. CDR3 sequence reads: CAWSRGRGGRGTDTQYF. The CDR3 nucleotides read TGTGCCTGGAGTAGGGGGCGGGGGGGCCGGGGCACAGATACGCAGTATTTT.